This T cell receptor beta chain was identified during a study of neurological immune-mediated disorders. This clonotype was observed at least ten times. The V gene's germline CDR1 is SGHNT and CDR2 YYREEE (reference sequence). The CDR3 runs to 14 residues. The V segment lost 1 base and the J segment 5 bases; nucleotides outside the gene matches: 6. TCRdb ran MiXCR on the 5' RACE reads and lists one entry per CDR3 protein. The data hold more than 95,000 distinct CDR3 sequences, with less than 14% observed a single time. Regarding time point: longitudinal time-point 3. The rearrangement uses TRBV5-4 and TRBJ2-7; TRBD1 matches 7 bases. This clonotype was obtained from a female donor with HTLV-1-associated myelopathy (HAM/TSP). The sequenced sample was PBMCs. CDR3 in DNA: TGTGCCAGCAGCTTGCGGGACAGTGTAGACGAGCAGTACTTC. Translated, it gives CASSLRDSVDEQYF.